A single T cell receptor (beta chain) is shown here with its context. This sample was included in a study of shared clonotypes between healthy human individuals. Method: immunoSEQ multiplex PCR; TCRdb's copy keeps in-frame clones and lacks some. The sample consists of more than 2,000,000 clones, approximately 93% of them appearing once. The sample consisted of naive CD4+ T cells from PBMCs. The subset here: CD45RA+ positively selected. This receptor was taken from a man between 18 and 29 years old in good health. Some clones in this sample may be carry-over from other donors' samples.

In nucleotides, the CDR3 is TGTGCCAGCAGCTTAGGAACAGGGAAAGAGACCCAGTACTTC. It is translated as CASSLGTGKETQYF. The chain uses TRBV7-9 and TRBJ2-5, with a weak D call TRBD1 (6 bases). Per the germline V gene, CDR1 is SEHNR and CDR2 is FQNEAQ (reference sequence). This CDR3 region has 14 residues. The V end was cut by 1 base, the J end by 3 bases, with 9 bases between.